These 5 T cell receptor beta chains originate from one sample sequenced in a study of early T cells in non-severe SARS-CoV-2 infection. One entry per CDR3 protein results from TCRdb running MiXCR on the 5' RACE reads. The data contain about 48,000 distinct CDR3 sequences, approximately 13% of them singletons. Sequenced sample: whole blood. The receptors derive from an adult who was a healthcare worker with PCR-confirmed SARS-CoV-2 infection or an uninfected control (not recorded which).

This clonotype has at least ten counts. This chain uses TRBV28 with TRBJ2-4; D ambiguous. With 8 bases removed from V and 0 bases from J, the gap between germline ends came to 14 bases. The CDR3 is 15 residues long. The germline CDR1 and CDR2 sequences are MDHEN and SYDVKM. CDR3 sequence reads: CASCVGGVAKNIQYF. The CDR3 region has the DNA TGTGCCAGCTGTGTTGGCGGCGTAGCCAAAAACATTCAGTACTTC.

This clonotype was seen at least ten times. V is TRBV5-1 and J is TRBJ1-1; D not resolved. V was clipped by 2 bases and J by 1 base, with 6 bases between them. Looked up from germline, CDR1 is SGHRS and CDR2 is YFSETQ. CDR3 length equals 13 residues. The CDR3 region has the DNA TGCGCCAGCAGCTTCGGTGCGAACACTGAAGCTTTCTTT. This encodes CASSFGANTEAFF.

The CDR3 DNA reads as TGCAGCGGGGCCCTCCGGGACACAAGCTATGGCTACACCTTC. It codes for CSGALRDTSYGYTF. V usage is TRBV29-1 and J usage is TRBJ1-2, with a tentative D call TRBD1 (6 bases). V was pared by 7 bases and J by 4 bases, with 19 bases between. In germline, CDR1 is SQVTM, CDR2 ANQGSEA. The CDR3 spans 14 residues.

In its sample, this clonotype was seen many times. The V gene is TRBV9, the J gene TRBJ2-1; TRBD2 might be the D (7 bases). V lost 4 bases, J lost 0 bases, and 20 bases lay in between. The CDR3 runs 18 residues. The germline CDR1 and CDR2 sequences are SGDLS and YYNGEE. In nucleotides, the CDR3 is TGTGCCAGCAGCTTATCTGGGGGGGGCACGGGCTCCTACAATGAGCAGTTCTTC. Encoded protein: CASSLSGGGTGSYNEQFF.

The chain recombines TRBV11-2 with TRBJ1-4; D gene uncertain. The germline V gene has CDR1 SGHAT and CDR2 FQNNGV. The CDR3 runs 16 residues. Trimming took 4 bases from V and 0 from J, leaving 12 bases between them. CDR3 sequence reads: CASSSPSGATNEKLFF. The CDR3 bases are TGTGCCAGCAGCTCCCCATCCGGTGCAACTAATGAAAAACTGTTTTTT.